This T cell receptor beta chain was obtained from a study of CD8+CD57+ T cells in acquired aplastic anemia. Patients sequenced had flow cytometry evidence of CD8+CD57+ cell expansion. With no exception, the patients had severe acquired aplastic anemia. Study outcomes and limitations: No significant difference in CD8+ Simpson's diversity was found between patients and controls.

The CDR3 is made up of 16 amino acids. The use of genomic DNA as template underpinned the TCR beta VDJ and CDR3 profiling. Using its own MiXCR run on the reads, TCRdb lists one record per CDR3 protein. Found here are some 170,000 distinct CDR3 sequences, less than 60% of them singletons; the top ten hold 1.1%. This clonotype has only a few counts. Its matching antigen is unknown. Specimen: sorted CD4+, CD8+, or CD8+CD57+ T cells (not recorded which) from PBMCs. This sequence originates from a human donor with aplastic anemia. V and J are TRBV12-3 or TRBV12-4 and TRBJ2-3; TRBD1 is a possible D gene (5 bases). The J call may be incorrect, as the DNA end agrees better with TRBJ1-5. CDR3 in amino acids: CASSLLAGRDTDTQHF. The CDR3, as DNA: TGTGCCAGCAGTTTATTGGCAGGGAGAGACACAGATACGCAGCATTTT.